This T cell receptor (beta chain) was obtained from a study of T cell repertoires in cytomegalovirus infection. Study findings and constraints: The ex vivo response was dominated by HLA-C-restricted CMV-specific TCR beta clonotypes.

In TCRdb, the reads were re-called with MiXCR into one record per CDR3 protein. This sample has approximately 120,000 distinct CDR3 sequences, with roughly 32% found just once. As for this clonotype: Its antigen remains unknown.

CDR1 and CDR2 (germline): SGHNT, YYREEE (reference sequence). The V gene lost 1 base and the J gene lost 0 bases, with 8 bases spanning the gap. The length of the CDR3 is 15 residues. V gene TRBV5-4 combines with J gene TRBJ1-3; no clear D gene. The sample was CD8+ T cells from cultured PBMCs, taken from culture after CMV antigen stimulation. The TCR was taken from a human donor in good health (CMV status not recorded). Some clones in this sample may be carry-over from other donors' samples. DNA for the CDR3: TGTGCCAGCAGCTTGCAGAACCCCTCTGGAAACACCATATATTTT. Protein sequence: CASSLQNPSGNTIYF. Together with reference TRBV5-4 and TRBJ1-3, the CDR3 gives the full variable domain: ETGVTQSPTHLIKTRGQQVTLRCSSQSGHNTVSWYQQALGQGPQFIFQYYREEENGRGNFPPRFSGLQFPNYSSELNVNALELDDSALYLCASSLQNPSGNTIYFGEGSWLTVV.